This TCR beta chain is from a study of identical twins. Study-wide results and limits: Modeled out-of-frame TCR alpha sharing in monozygotic twins fell below observed levels. Insertions ran lower in abundant cord blood beta clonotypes, though not in memory repertoires. Low generation probability was overrepresented in out-of-frame alpha sequences shared by twins. Findings came from cross-sectional statistics, without long-term follow-up of donors.

TCRdb re-called the 5' RACE reads through MiXCR, storing one row per CDR3 protein. The top ten hold under 0.35% of the sample, which has 1,800,000 or so distinct CDR3 sequences, less than 40% seen once. This clonotype was detected once. The antigen is undetermined. Germline CDR1 reads SGHDT; CDR2 reads YYEEEE. CDR3 length equals 14 residues. The genes are TRBV5-6 and TRBJ2-4; D is possibly TRBD1 (5 bases). Judging by the DNA end, TRBJ2-7 fits better; the J call may be wrong. The sequence was obtained from a newborn girl in good health. Sequenced material: cord blood. This CDR3 reads CASSPVQGFYEQYF. The CDR3 nucleotides read TGTGCCAGCAGCCCCGTTCAGGGTTTCTACGAGCAGTACTTC.